The source of this T cell receptor (beta chain) is a study of T cell changes during pregnancy in multiple sclerosis. Germline CDR1 reads LNHDA; CDR2 reads SQIVND (reference sequence). V was trimmed by 10 bases and J by 5 bases, leaving 20 bases between them. The CDR3 is made up of 14 amino acids. Clones were sequenced by immunoSEQ multiplex PCR, and TCRdb holds only the in-frame ones, with some missing. This repertoire shows around 45,000 clones, roughly nine tenths found once; its top ten account for 0.7% to 0.95%. V is TRBV19 and J is TRBJ1-2; possible D gene TRBD1, 6 bases. The sample in question was CD4+ T cells from peripheral blood mononuclear cells, obtained before pregnancy. The receptor was isolated from a female donor with multiple sclerosis, enrolled in a pregnancy study. In nucleotides, the CDR3 is TGTGCCACCCAGAGGGGCAGGGGCCTATATGGCTACACCTTC. Amino acids: CATQRGRGLYGYTF.